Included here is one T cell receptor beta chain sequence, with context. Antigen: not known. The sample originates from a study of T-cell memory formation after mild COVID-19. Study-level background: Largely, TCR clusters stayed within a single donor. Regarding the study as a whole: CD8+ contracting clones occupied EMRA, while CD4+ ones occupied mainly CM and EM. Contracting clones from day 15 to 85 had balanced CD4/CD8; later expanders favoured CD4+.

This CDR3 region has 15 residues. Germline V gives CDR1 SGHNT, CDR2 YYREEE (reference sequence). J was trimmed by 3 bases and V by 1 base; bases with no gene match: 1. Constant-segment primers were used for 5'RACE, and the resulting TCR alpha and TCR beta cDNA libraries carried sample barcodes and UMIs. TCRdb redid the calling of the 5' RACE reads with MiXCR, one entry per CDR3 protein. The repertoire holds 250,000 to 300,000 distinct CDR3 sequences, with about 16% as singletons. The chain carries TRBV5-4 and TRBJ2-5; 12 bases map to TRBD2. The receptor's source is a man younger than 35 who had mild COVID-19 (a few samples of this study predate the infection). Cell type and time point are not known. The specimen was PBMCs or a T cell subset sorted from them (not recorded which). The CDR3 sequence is CASSLRTSGEETQYF. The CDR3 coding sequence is TGTGCCAGCAGCTTGCGGACTAGCGGGGAAGAGACCCAGTACTTC.